These T cell receptor beta chains were read from a single sample in a study of T cell repertoires in cytomegalovirus infection. MiXCR, run by TCRdb on the reads, gives a single entry per CDR3 protein. Of 200,000 to 300,000 distinct CDR3 sequences listed, about 12% are singletons. Sequenced sample: PBMCs. Every receptor here comes from a human donor in good health (CMV status not recorded). Some clones in this sample may be carry-over from other donors' samples. Both conserved end residues are part of each CDR3. D genes are given only for firm matches. Rows give clone size only sometimes, using once, few, many, or a class for an expanded clone.

d_call	j_call	v_call	clone_size	cdr3_nt	cdr3_aa
NA	TRBJ2-7	TRBV7-3	few	TGTGCCAGCAGCCAAGGGCACGGGTCCGGGTACGAGCAGTACTTC	CASSQGHGSGYEQYF
TRBD1	TRBJ1-2	TRBV19	many	TGTGCCAGTAGACCGGCAGGGACAGGGACATACTATGGCTACACCTTC	CASRPAGTGTYYGYTF
TRBD1	TRBJ1-2	TRBV20-1	many	TGCAGTGCTAGGGTGGCGGGACAGGGTGGCGAAGGCTACACCTTC	CSARVAGQGGEGYTF
NA	TRBJ1-6	TRBV14	many	TGTGCCAGCAGCCCGGGACGGCATGATTCACCCCTCCACTTT	CASSPGRHDSPLHF
NA	TRBJ1-2	TRBV7-6	many	TGTGCCAGCAGCCCCGGACTGACGAACAAGGAGGGCTACACCTTC	CASSPGLTNKEGYTF
NA	TRBJ2-3	TRBV7-2	many	TGTGCCAGCGCCAGGGGAGCTGAAACTGATACGCAGTATTTT	CASARGAETDTQYF
TRBD1	TRBJ2-5	TRBV7-8	many	TGTGCCAGCAGCCCCCGGACAGGGGGCCAAGAGACCCAGTACTTC	CASSPRTGGQETQYF
NA	TRBJ2-2	TRBV5-6	few	TGTGCCAGCAGCCCGTACAGGGGGGGCACCGGGGAGCTGTTTTTT	CASSPYRGGTGELFF
NA	TRBJ2-1	TRBV12-5	few	TGTGCTAGTGAAGGGGTTTCCTACAATGAGCAGTTCTTC	CASEGVSYNEQFF
NA	TRBJ2-3	TRBV7-3	few	TGTGCCAGCAGCTTAAGAGGGGGGGTAGGCACAGATACGCAGTATTTT	CASSLRGGVGTDTQYF
NA	TRBJ2-1	TRBV12-3/TRBV12-4	few	TGTGCCAGCCTCCGCTCGGGGAGTAGTAATGAGCAGTTCTTC	CASLRSGSSNEQFF
TRBD1	TRBJ1-1	TRBV11-3	many	TGTGCCAGCAGCCGCAGGACAGGGGACACTGAAGCTTTCTTT	CASSRRTGDTEAFF
TRBD1	TRBJ2-7	TRBV6-1	many	TGTGCCAGCAGACCGGGACAGTTCCGCGAGCAGTACTTC	CASRPGQFREQYF
NA	TRBJ2-7	TRBV24-1	many	TGTGCCACCAGTGATCGGAGCGGGTCCGACTCCTACGAGCAGTACTTC	CATSDRSGSDSYEQYF
NA	TRBJ2-1	TRBV7-9	NA	TGTGCCAGCAGCCCTGTTGGGGGGTTTTACAATGAGCAGTTCTTC	CASSPVGGFYNEQFF
NA	TRBJ2-5	TRBV28	NA	TGTGCCAGCAGTTCCAATGTGAAGACCCAGTACTTC	CASSSNVKTQYF
NA	TRBJ1-2	TRBV2	NA	TGTGCCAGCTTACAGGAACAGTATGGCTACACCTTC	CASLQEQYGYTF
NA	TRBJ2-7	TRBV12-3/TRBV12-4	many	TGTGCCAGCAACGAAGGGGACTCCAGGGGCGAGCAGTACTTC	CASNEGDSRGEQYF
NA	TRBJ2-3	TRBV24-1	NA	TGTGCCACCGCATCGAGCACAGATACGCAGTATTTT	CATASSTDTQYF
NA	TRBJ1-6	TRBV19	many	TGTGCCAGTAGTATACTCGGTTCACCCCTCCACTTT	CASSILGSPLHF
NA	TRBJ2-6	TRBV7-2	many	TGTGCCAGCAGCTTAAACAGGGCGTCTGGGGCCAACGTCCTGACTTTC	CASSLNRASGANVLTF
TRBD1	TRBJ2-7	TRBV5-1	NA	TGCGCCAGCAAGCCGGCGGACAGGGGCCCCCAGGACACCTACGAGCAGTACTTC	CASKPADRGPQDTYEQYF
NA	TRBJ1-5	TRBV28	many	TGTGCCAGCAGTTCGGCGGGTAGCAATCAGCCCCAGCATTTT	CASSSAGSNQPQHF
TRBD1	TRBJ1-1	TRBV7-8	many	TGTGCCAGCAGCTTAGCGAAGACAGGGGGTCACACTGAAGCTTTCTTT	CASSLAKTGGHTEAFF
TRBD2	TRBJ2-3	TRBV25-1	many	TGTGCCAGCGAACCCCGGGGACTAGCGGGGGGGTTTGGAGATACGCAGTATTTT	CASEPRGLAGGFGDTQYF
NA	TRBJ2-1	TRBV7-6	many	TGTGCCAGCAGCCCTCGGGTCGATGAGCAGTTCTTC	CASSPRVDEQFF
TRBD2	TRBJ2-2	TRBV7-2	NA	TGTGCCAGCAGAGTAGCGGGAGGGCCATGGACCGGGGAGCTGTTTTTT	CASRVAGGPWTGELFF
TRBD1	TRBJ2-2	TRBV20-1	many	TGCAGTGCCCCGGACCCCGGGACAGCGAACACCGGGGAGCTGTTTTTT	CSAPDPGTANTGELFF
TRBD2	TRBJ2-7	TRBV2	few	TGTGCCAGCCAAGGAGCGGGGGTAACCGACGAGCAGTACTTC	CASQGAGVTDEQYF